These T cell receptor beta chains were read from a single sample in a study of T-cell memory formation after mild COVID-19. TCRdb used MiXCR to reprocess the 5' RACE reads, holding one entry per CDR3 protein. The table records 280,000 or so distinct CDR3 sequences, over 7% of them present only once. What was sequenced was PBMCs or a T cell subset sorted from them (not recorded which). The origin of the receptors is a man younger than 35 who had mild COVID-19 (a few samples of this study predate the infection). Cell type and time point are not known. The CDR3 runs from the conserved cysteine through the conserved F or W. The D gene is left open where the match is weak. Only some rows state a clone size, as once, few, many or a class for expanded clones.

D gene	clone size	V gene	J gene	CDR3 DNA	CDR3 protein
-	-	TRBV4-1	TRBJ1-3	TGCGCCAGCAGCCAGGGGGCGGACACCATATATTTT	CASSQGADTIYF
-	-	TRBV3-1	TRBJ2-5	TGTGCCAGCAGCCAACGAGTGGAGACCCAGTACTTC	CASSQRVETQYF
-	-	TRBV10-3	TRBJ1-5	TGTGCCCTCACGGGGGGGAGCAATCAGCCCCAGCATTTT	CALTGGSNQPQHF
TRBD2	few	TRBV9	TRBJ2-5	TGTGCCAGCAGCGGCCTAGCGGGGGCCTCAGAGACCCAGTACTTC	CASSGLAGASETQYF
-	few	TRBV7-9	TRBJ2-1	TGTGCCAGCAGCGCAGGGGGGCGACTACAGAAGGGGTTCTTC	CASSAGGRLQKGFF
-	few	TRBV2	TRBJ2-1	TGTGCCAGCACGAATTTGGATGAGCAGTTCTTC	CASTNLDEQFF
TRBD2	few	TRBV12-3/TRBV12-4	TRBJ2-5	TGTGCCACCCTAAAACCGGGCGGGGGACAAGAGACCCAGTACTTC	CATLKPGGGQETQYF
-	many	TRBV5-5	TRBJ2-3	TGTGCCAGCAGCTCAACGGGTGATACCACAGATACGCAGTATTTT	CASSSTGDTTDTQYF
-	few	TRBV2	TRBJ1-3	TGTGCCAGCAGGCAGATGGACGGCCATAGATCTGGAAACACCATATATTTT	CASRQMDGHRSGNTIYF
-	few	TRBV6-6	TRBJ2-3	TGTGCCAGCAGTTACGGCAGGACAGATACGCAGTATTTT	CASSYGRTDTQYF
-	-	TRBV30	TRBJ2-2	TGTGCCTGGAGCGGGATAGCGGCCGGGGAGCTGTTTTTT	CAWSGIAAGELFF
-	many	TRBV7-2	TRBJ2-1	TGTGCCAGCAGCCCGAACCCCTACAATGAGCAGTTCTTC	CASSPNPYNEQFF
-	-	TRBV27	TRBJ2-1	TGTGCCAGCAGTTTAGTCGCCGCCAATGAGCAGTTCTTC	CASSLVAANEQFF
-	few	TRBV4-1	TRBJ2-3	TGCGCCAGCAGCCAAGTCAGCGCAGTCCGCCCGCAGTATTTT	CASSQVSAVRPQYF
TRBD1	few	TRBV2	TRBJ2-1	TGTGCCAGCAGTGGCCCGGGACAGGGGTACAATGAGCAGTTCTTC	CASSGPGQGYNEQFF
TRBD2	many	TRBV5-1	TRBJ2-1	TGCGCCAGCAGCTCCTTAGCGGGGGCTAGCAATGAGCAGTTCTTC	CASSSLAGASNEQFF
-	many	TRBV5-1	TRBJ1-2	TGCGCCAGCAGCTCTGACCTTTATGGCTACACCTTC	CASSSDLYGYTF
-	many	TRBV5-5	TRBJ2-5	TGTGCCAGCAGCCAAGGGGCCAATCAAGAGACCCAGTACTTC	CASSQGANQETQYF
-	-	TRBV7-2	TRBJ2-2	TGTGCCAGCAGCTTTCTCAGGACCGGGGAGCTGTTTTTT	CASSFLRTGELFF
-	few	TRBV11-2	TRBJ2-5	TGTGCCAGCAGCCAACCGGGACCTCGTTGGAAGACCCAGTACTTC	CASSQPGPRWKTQYF
-	-	TRBV29-1	TRBJ2-1	TGCAGCGTTGGGGGAGGACAGGCGGGGTACAATGAGCAGTTCTTC	CSVGGGQAGYNEQFF
TRBD1	few	TRBV7-9	TRBJ1-2	TGTGCCAGCAGCGTGCCGGGACAGGGAGAATTGTCTGGCTACACCTTC	CASSVPGQGELSGYTF
TRBD2	-	TRBV28	TRBJ2-1	TGTGCCAGTCAAGGAGCGGGGGGCGATGAGCAGTTCTTC	CASQGAGGDEQFF
TRBD2	few	TRBV6-6	TRBJ2-6	TGTGCCAGCGGTAAACTAGCGGGGCTATCTGGGGCCAACGTCCTGACTTTC	CASGKLAGLSGANVLTF
-	-	TRBV7-2	TRBJ1-1	TGTGCCAGCAGCTCCCTTCTGAACACTGAAGCTTTCTTT	CASSSLLNTEAFF
-	-	TRBV20-1	TRBJ2-1	TGCAGTGCTCAGGGTTCCTTAAACAATGAGCAGTTCTTC	CSAQGSLNNEQFF
-	many	TRBV19	TRBJ2-2	TGTGCCAGTAGTGAAAGTAGGGCCGGGGAGCTGTTTTTT	CASSESRAGELFF
TRBD2	-	TRBV3-1	TRBJ2-7	TGTGCCAGCAGCCCCCCACGGGCTAGCGGAACCTACGAGCAGTACTTC	CASSPPRASGTYEQYF
TRBD2	-	TRBV3-1	TRBJ2-2	TGTGCCAGCAGTCAGACCCGACTAGCGGGAACGAACACCGGGGAGCTGTTTTTT	CASSQTRLAGTNTGELFF
-	-	TRBV12-3/TRBV12-4	TRBJ1-1	TGTGCCAGCAGTTTACAGGATTTGAACACTGAAGCTTTCTTT	CASSLQDLNTEAFF
-	many	TRBV5-1	TRBJ2-1	TGCGCCAGCAGCTTGGCCAAAGGAGGGGGAGATTACAATGAGCAGTTCTTC	CASSLAKGGGDYNEQFF
-	few	TRBV12-3/TRBV12-4	TRBJ2-3	TGTGCCAGCAGCCCCCCCGACAGGCGCTACACAGATACGCAGTATTTT	CASSPPDRRYTDTQYF
-	-	TRBV7-9	TRBJ1-1	TGTGCCAGCAGCTTAGCGCAGGTGACTGAAGCTTTCTTT	CASSLAQVTEAFF
TRBD1	-	TRBV15	TRBJ1-2	TGTGCCACCAGCAGGCCGGGACAGCCGTATGGCTACACCTTC	CATSRPGQPYGYTF
-	-	TRBV4-3	TRBJ2-7	TGCGCCAGCAGCCCAGGCGCCAGCTCCTACGAGCAGTACTTC	CASSPGASSYEQYF
-	many	TRBV6-5	TRBJ2-3	TGTGCCAGCGCCGAGGGAGATACGCAGTATTTT	CASAEGDTQYF
TRBD2	few	TRBV20-1	TRBJ2-3	TGCAGTGCTAGAGATGCAAGACTAGCGGGGGGACCGAACACAGATACGCAGTATTTT	CSARDARLAGGPNTDTQYF
TRBD2	-	TRBV3-1	TRBJ2-1	TGTGCCAGCAGCCCTACTAGCGGGGAAAATGAGCAGTTCTTC	CASSPTSGENEQFF
-	few	TRBV7-9	TRBJ2-7	TGTGCCAGCAGCTCAATGGGGGAGCAGTACTTC	CASSSMGEQYF
TRBD1	many	TRBV7-8	TRBJ2-1	TGTGCCAGCAGCTTGACAGGGGTCTATGAGCAGTTCTTC	CASSLTGVYEQFF
-	-	TRBV7-2	TRBJ1-3	TGTGCCAGCAGCTTACTAATGGGGGGAAACACCATATATTTT	CASSLLMGGNTIYF
-	-	TRBV4-3	TRBJ2-2	TGCGCCAGCAGCCTTGAGGGACACCGGAACACCGGGGAGCTGTTTTTT	CASSLEGHRNTGELFF
-	few	TRBV7-8	TRBJ1-2	TGTGCCAGCAGCTTTTTTACTGGGGCAGGGGTCGGCTACACCTTC	CASSFFTGAGVGYTF
TRBD1	-	TRBV5-1	TRBJ1-2	TGCGCCAGCAGCGGTACCTCGGGACAGGGCTTTAACTATGGCTACACCTTC	CASSGTSGQGFNYGYTF
-	-	TRBV20-1	TRBJ2-1	TGCAGTGCTATTACAGGGAACAATGAGCAGTTCTTC	CSAITGNNEQFF
-	-	TRBV7-9	TRBJ1-6	TGTGCCAGCAGCTGGACAGAGTCCAATTCACCCCTCCACTTT	CASSWTESNSPLHF
-	-	TRBV7-9	TRBJ2-2	TGTGCCAGCAGCTTTGAGTCCGGGGAGCTGTTTTTT	CASSFESGELFF
-	few	TRBV4-3	TRBJ2-7	TGCGCCAGCAGCCAAGACGGCCGGCGCTCCTACGAGCAGTACTTC	CASSQDGRRSYEQYF
-	-	TRBV7-2	TRBJ2-4	TGTGCCAGCAGCCCCGAGGCGGTGGGCATTCAGTACTTC	CASSPEAVGIQYF
-	many	TRBV4-3	TRBJ2-1	TGCGCCAGCAGCCTGTCCACAGGGAGCTCCTACAATGAGCAGTTCTTC	CASSLSTGSSYNEQFF
-	-	TRBV20-1	TRBJ2-7	TGCAGTGTCTTTAGGGGGGCCAGGGGCGAGCAGTACTTC	CSVFRGARGEQYF
TRBD1	few	TRBV6-5	TRBJ1-4	TGTGCCAGCAGAACCCGGGGACAGGGGTGGTTGACTAATGAAAAACTGTTTTTT	CASRTRGQGWLTNEKLFF
TRBD1	-	TRBV7-9	TRBJ2-3	TGTGCCAGCGGGGCATGGGACAGGGGCGCAGATACGCAGTATTTT	CASGAWDRGADTQYF
-	many	TRBV4-1	TRBJ2-2	TGCGCCAGCAGCCAAGTAGCGAACACCGGGGAGCTGTTTTTT	CASSQVANTGELFF